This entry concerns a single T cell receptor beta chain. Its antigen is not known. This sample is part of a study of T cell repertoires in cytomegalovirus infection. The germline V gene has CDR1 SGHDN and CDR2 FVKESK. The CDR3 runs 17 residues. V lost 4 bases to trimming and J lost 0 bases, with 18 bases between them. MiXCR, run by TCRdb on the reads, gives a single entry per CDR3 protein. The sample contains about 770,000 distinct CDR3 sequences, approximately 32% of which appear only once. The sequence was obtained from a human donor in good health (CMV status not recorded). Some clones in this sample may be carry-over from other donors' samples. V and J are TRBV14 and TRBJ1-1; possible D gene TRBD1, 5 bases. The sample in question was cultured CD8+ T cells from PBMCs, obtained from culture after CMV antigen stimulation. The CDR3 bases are TGTGCCAGCAGCCTTGGAGGGGCAGCCTATTTGAACACTGAAGCTTTCTTT. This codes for CASSLGGAAYLNTEAFF.